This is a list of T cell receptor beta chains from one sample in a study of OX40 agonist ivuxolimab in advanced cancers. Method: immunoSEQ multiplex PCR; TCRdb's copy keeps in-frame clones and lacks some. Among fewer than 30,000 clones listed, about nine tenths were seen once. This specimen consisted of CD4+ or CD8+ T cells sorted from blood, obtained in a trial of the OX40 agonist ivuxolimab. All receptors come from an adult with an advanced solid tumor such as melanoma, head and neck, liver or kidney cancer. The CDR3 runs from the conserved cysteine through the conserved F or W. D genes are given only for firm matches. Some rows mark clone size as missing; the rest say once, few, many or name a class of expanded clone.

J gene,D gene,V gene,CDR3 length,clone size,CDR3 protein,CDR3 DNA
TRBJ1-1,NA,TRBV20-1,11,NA,CSARGGTEAFF,TGCAGTGCTAGGGGAGGGACTGAAGCTTTCTTT
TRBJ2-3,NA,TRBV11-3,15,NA,CASSNYRGGTDTQYF,TGTGCCAGCAGCAACTACAGGGGAGGGACAGATACGCAGTATTTT
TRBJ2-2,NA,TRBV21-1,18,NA,CASSKGPGVNANTGELFF,TGTGCCAGCAGCAAAGGGCCAGGGGTTAACGCGAACACCGGGGAGCTGTTTTTT
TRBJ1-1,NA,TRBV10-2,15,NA,CASSDQVGVNTEAFF,TGCGCCAGCAGTGATCAGGTGGGAGTTAACACTGAAGCTTTCTTT
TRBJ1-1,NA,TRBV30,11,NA,CAWIEGTEAFF,TGTGCCTGGATTGAGGGCACTGAAGCTTTCTTT
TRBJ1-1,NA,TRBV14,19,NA,CASSQDRRSFSREDTEAFF,TGTGCCAGCAGCCAAGACCGTAGATCCTTCTCCCGCGAGGACACTGAAGCTTTCTTT
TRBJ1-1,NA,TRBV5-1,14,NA,CASSLERGNTEAFF,TGCGCCAGCAGCTTGGAACGCGGAAACACTGAAGCTTTCTTT
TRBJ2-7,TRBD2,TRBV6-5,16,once,CASSSGTSGGIYEQYF,TGTGCCAGCAGTTCCGGGACTAGCGGGGGGATCTACGAGCAGTACTTC
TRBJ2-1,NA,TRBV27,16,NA,CASSQLTGRSGNEQFF,TGTGCCAGCAGCCAACTTACAGGGCGGTCCGGCAATGAGCAGTTCTTC
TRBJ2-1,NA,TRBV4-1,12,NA,CASSQARGRQFF,TGCGCCAGCAGCCAAGCAAGGGGAAGGCAGTTCTTC
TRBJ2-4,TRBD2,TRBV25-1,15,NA,CASSEGGEAKNIQYF,TGTGCCAGCAGTGAGGGGGGGGAAGCCAAAAACATTCAGTACTTC
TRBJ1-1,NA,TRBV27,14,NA,CATHLGGGGAEAFF,TGTGCCACCCATCTGGGGGGCGGGGGGGCTGAAGCTTTCTTT
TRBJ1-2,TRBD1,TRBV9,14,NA,CASSVDTGGYGYTF,TGTGCCAGCAGCGTAGATACAGGGGGTTATGGCTACACCTTC
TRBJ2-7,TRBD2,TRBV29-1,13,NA,CSVLTSGAYEQYF,TGCAGCGTTCTAACTAGCGGGGCCTACGAGCAGTACTTC
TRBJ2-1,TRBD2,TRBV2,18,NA,CATLGTSGRESSYNEQFF,TGTGCCACCCTGGGGACTAGCGGGAGGGAGAGCTCCTACAATGAGCAGTTCTTC
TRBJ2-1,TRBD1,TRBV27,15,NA,CASSLSGTGWYEQFF,TGTGCCAGCAGTTTATCGGGGACAGGGTGGTATGAGCAGTTCTTC
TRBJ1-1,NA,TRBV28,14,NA,CASTLGRVTTEAFF,TGTGCCAGCACCCTTGGCCGGGTCACAACTGAAGCTTTCTTT
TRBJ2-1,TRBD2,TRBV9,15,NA,CASSVSGGAGNEQFF,TGTGCCAGCAGCGTGAGCGGGGGGGCGGGCAATGAGCAGTTCTTC
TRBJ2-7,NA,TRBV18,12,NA,CASSPAGSEQYF,TGTGCCAGCTCACCGGCGGGGTCCGAGCAGTACTTC
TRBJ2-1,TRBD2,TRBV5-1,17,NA,CASSTGTSGTSYNEQFF,TGCGCCAGCTCTACCGGGACTAGCGGGACCTCTTACAATGAGCAGTTCTTC
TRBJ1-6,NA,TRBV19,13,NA,CASLEGYNSPLHF,TGTGCCAGCCTAGAGGGATATAATTCACCCCTCCACTTT
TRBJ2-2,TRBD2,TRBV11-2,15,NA,CASSPGLAGAGELFF,TGTGCCAGCAGCCCCGGACTAGCGGGGGCCGGGGAGCTGTTTTTT
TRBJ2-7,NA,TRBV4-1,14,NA,CASSQDGAGTEQYF,TGCGCCAGCAGCCAAGATGGGGCAGGGACCGAGCAGTACTTC
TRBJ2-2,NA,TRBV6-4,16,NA,CASSDSRQRDTGELFF,TGTGCCAGCAGTGACTCGAGACAGCGAGACACCGGGGAGCTGTTTTTT
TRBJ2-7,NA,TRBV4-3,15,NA,CASSQEIGQSLEQYF,TGCGCCAGCAGCCAAGAAATTGGTCAGTCCCTCGAGCAGTACTTC
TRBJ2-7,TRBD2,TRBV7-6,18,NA,CASSLVETSGSISYEQYF,TGTGCCAGCAGCTTAGTTGAAACTAGCGGGAGCATTTCCTACGAGCAGTACTTC
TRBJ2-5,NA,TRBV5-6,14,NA,CASSFRTSQETQYF,TGTGCCAGCAGCTTCCGGACAAGCCAAGAGACCCAGTACTTC
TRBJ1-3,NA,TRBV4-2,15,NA,CASSQDWTSGNTIYF,TGTGCCAGCAGCCAAGATTGGACCAGCGGAAACACCATATATTTT
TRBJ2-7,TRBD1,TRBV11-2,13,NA,CASSQGQDYEQYF,TGTGCCAGCAGCCAGGGACAGGACTACGAGCAGTACTTC
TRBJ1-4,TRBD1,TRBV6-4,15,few,CASSESGTGSEKLFF,TGTGCCAGCAGTGAGTCCGGGACAGGGTCTGAAAAACTGTTTTTT
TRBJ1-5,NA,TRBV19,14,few,CATEEGNSGQPQHF,TGTGCCACCGAGGAGGGGAATTCGGGACAGCCCCAGCATTTT
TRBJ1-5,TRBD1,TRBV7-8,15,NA,CASSPKTGVGQPQHF,TGTGCCAGCAGCCCCAAGACAGGGGTGGGTCAGCCCCAGCATTTT
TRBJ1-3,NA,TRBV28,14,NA,CASSLRGSGNTIYF,TGTGCCAGCAGTTTGAGGGGCTCTGGAAACACCATATATTTT
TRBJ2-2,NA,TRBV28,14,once,CASSYWEGGGELFF,TGTGCCAGCAGTTATTGGGAGGGAGGGGGTGAGCTGTTTTTT
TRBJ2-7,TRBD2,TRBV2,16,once,CASSEEAGVVSYEQYF,TGTGCCAGCAGTGAAGAGGCGGGAGTTGTTTCCTACGAGCAGTACTTC
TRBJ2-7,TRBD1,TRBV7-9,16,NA,CASSVPPDRVGYEQYF,TGTGCCAGCAGCGTTCCTCCAGACAGGGTGGGCTACGAGCAGTACTTC
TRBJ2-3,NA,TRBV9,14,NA,CASSVEDLRDTQYF,TGTGCCAGCAGCGTAGAAGATCTTCGGGATACGCAGTATTTT
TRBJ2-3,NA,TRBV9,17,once,CASSANPSRERTDTQYF,TGTGCCAGCAGCGCGAATCCGAGCAGGGAGCGGACAGATACGCAGTATTTT
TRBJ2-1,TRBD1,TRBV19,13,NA,CASMGQGRNEQFF,TGTGCCAGTATGGGACAGGGGAGAAATGAGCAGTTCTTC
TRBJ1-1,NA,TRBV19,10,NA,CASTSGSAFF,TGTGCCAGTACCAGTGGGTCGGCTTTCTTT
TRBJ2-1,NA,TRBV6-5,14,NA,CASSPGLRLNEQFF,TGTGCCAGCAGCCCCGGACTAAGGTTGAATGAGCAGTTCTTC
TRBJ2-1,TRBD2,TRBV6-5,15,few,CASSPTSGSFDEQFF,TGTGCCAGCAGTCCAACTAGCGGGTCTTTCGATGAGCAGTTCTTC
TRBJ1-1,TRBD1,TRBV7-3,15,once,CASSPQGAANTEAFF,TGTGCCAGCAGCCCGCAGGGGGCGGCGAACACTGAAGCTTTCTTT
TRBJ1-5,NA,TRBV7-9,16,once,CASSILDSGVGQPQHF,TGTGCCAGCAGCATCCTTGACAGTGGCGTCGGGCAGCCCCAGCATTTT
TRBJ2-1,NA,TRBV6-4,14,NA,CASSDGLSGDEQFF,TGTGCCAGCAGTGACGGACTGTCCGGCGATGAGCAGTTCTTC
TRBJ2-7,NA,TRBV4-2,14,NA,CASSQDRQNYEQYF,TGTGCCAGCAGCCAAGACAGACAAAACTACGAGCAGTACTTC
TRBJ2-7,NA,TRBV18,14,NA,CASSPWGRIDEQYF,TGTGCCAGCTCACCTTGGGGGAGGATAGACGAGCAGTACTTC
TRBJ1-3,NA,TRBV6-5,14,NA,CASSTGFSGNTIYF,TGTGCCAGCAGTACGGGGTTCTCTGGAAACACCATATATTTT
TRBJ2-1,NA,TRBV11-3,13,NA,CASSFVSGNEQFF,TGTGCCAGCAGCTTCGTTAGTGGCAATGAGCAGTTCTTC
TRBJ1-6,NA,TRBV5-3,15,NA,CARSWGSSGRSPLHF,TGTGCCAGAAGCTGGGGGTCCAGTGGAAGATCACCCCTCCACTTT
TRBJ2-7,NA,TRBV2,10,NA,CASSAGEQYF,TGTGCCAGCAGTGCGGGCGAGCAGTACTTC
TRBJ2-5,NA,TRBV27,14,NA,CASLPRPGRETQYF,TGTGCCAGTTTACCCAGGCCAGGTCGAGAGACCCAGTACTTC
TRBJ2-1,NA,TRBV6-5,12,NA,CASSRQYNEQFF,TGTGCCAGCAGTAGGCAGTACAATGAGCAGTTCTTC
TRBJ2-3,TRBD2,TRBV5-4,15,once,CASSRLADSTDTQYF,TGTGCCAGCAGTCGACTAGCGGATAGCACAGATACGCAGTATTTT
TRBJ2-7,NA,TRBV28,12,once,CASSSAGYEQYF,TGTGCCAGCAGCAGCGCCGGTTACGAGCAGTACTTC